Listed here are 24 T cell receptor beta chains from one sample, sequenced in a study of Ad26.COV2.S vaccination and SARS-CoV-2 variants. Measured with immunoSEQ multiplex PCR; TCRdb has only the in-frame clones, and not every one. The sample holds 300,000 to 350,000 clones, about 88% seen once. The treatment was: around 19 received Ad26.COV2.S at low or high dose, single or two shots; roughly five received placebo; per-sample allocation not given. Each sample was drawn 63 days after the first injection (of vaccine or placebo). This specimen consisted of peripheral blood, obtained in a trial of Ad26.COV2.S vaccine versus placebo. These receptors originate from a person between 18 and 59 years old who received the Ad26.COV2.S COVID-19 vaccine or a placebo.

This rearrangement joins TRBV7-2 to TRBJ1-6, with D hard to call. Germline-derived CDR1 and CDR2 are SGHTA and FQGNSA. V shed 5 bases and J shed 9 bases, with 11 bases lying between them. This CDR3 spans 13 amino acids. CDR3 residues: CASSPPMSSPLHF. The DNA for the CDR3 is TGTGCCAGCAGCCCCCCGATGTCTTCACCCCTCCACTTT.

The CDR3 bases are TGTGCCACCAGCAGAGGGGGACAGGGGGACTATGGCTACACCTTC. Translating it yields CATSRGGQGDYGYTF. The chain is built from TRBV15 and TRBJ1-2; TRBD1 agrees at 11 bases. CDR3 length: 15 residues. After removal of 1 base from V and 3 bases from J, the junction contained 1 base not matched to a gene. CDR1 LNHNV and CDR2 YYDKDF come from the germline V gene (reference sequence).

This clone was seen only a few times. This chain joins TRBV6-4 and TRBJ2-3; 7 bases agree with TRBD2. Germline V gene sequence: CDR1 MRHNA, CDR2 SNTAGT. V lost 6 bases, J lost 2 bases, and 8 bases stayed unmatched. This CDR3 comprises 15 residues. This CDR3 is CASSPQAGVTDTQYF. The CDR3 DNA reads TGTGCCAGCAGCCCACAGGCGGGGGTCACAGATACGCAGTATTTT.

The chain joins TRBV9 to TRBJ1-2; D is undetermined. This CDR3 has 15 residues. The V gene lost 0 bases and the J gene lost 8 bases, with 17 bases spanning the gap. CDR1 and CDR2 (germline): SGDLS, YYNGEE. CDR3 loop: CASSVVRGPPGGYTF. DNA of the CDR3: TGTGCCAGCAGCGTAGTTCGGGGTCCCCCAGGAGGCTACACCTTC.

CDR3 loop: CASSPKPGQGSPTEAFF. In DNA form, the CDR3 reads TGTGCCAGCTCACCAAAGCCGGGACAGGGTTCCCCCACTGAAGCTTTCTTT. V is TRBV18 and J is TRBJ1-1, with 9 positions matching TRBD1. The CDR3 sequence is 17 residues long. CDR1 KGHSH and CDR2 LQKENI come from the germline V gene. J was trimmed by 4 bases and V by 2 bases; bases with no gene match: 11.

V gene TRBV12-3 or TRBV12-4 combines with J gene TRBJ2-7; 7 bases match TRBD1. This CDR3 comprises 13 residues. Trimming took 6 bases from V and 5 from J; bases not matched to a gene: 7. The chain's CDR3 is CASSKDRFHEQYF. CDR3 coding DNA: TGTGCCAGCAGCAAGGACAGGTTCCACGAGCAGTACTTC.

The V gene is TRBV15, the J gene TRBJ2-7; no clear D gene. The CDR3 covers 12 residues. Trimming left V 1 base short and J 6 bases short, with 7 bases between. The V gene's germline CDR1 is LNHNV and CDR2 YYDKDF (reference sequence). CDR3 protein: CATSRGSSEQYF. In DNA, the CDR3 is TGTGCCACCAGCAGAGGCAGCTCCGAGCAGTACTTC.

The sample holds one count of this clone. The rearrangement uses TRBV30 and TRBJ2-3, with TRBD1 identical over 8 bases. CDR1 is GTSNPN and CDR2 is SVGIG in the germline V gene (reference sequence). V gave up 5 bases and J gave up 5 bases; unmatched junction bases: 9. The CDR3 has 14 amino acids. The CDR3 DNA reads TGTGCCTGGGGACAGGGAGGAATTGGAGATACGCAGTATTTT. Translated, it gives CAWGQGGIGDTQYF.

The rearrangement joins TRBV2 to TRBJ1-1; tentatively, D is TRBD1 (6 bases). Trimming pared 4 bases from V and 5 bases from J, leaving 17 bases between. Germline V gene lookup returns CDR1 SNHLY and CDR2 FYNNEI. There are 15 residues in the CDR3. The chain's CDR3 is CASSVEATQGTEAFF. The DNA of the CDR3 is TGTGCCAGCAGTGTGGAGGCAACGCAGGGGACTGAAGCTTTCTTT.

The CDR3 reads CASSTTSGSIETQYF. DNA for the CDR3: TGTGCCAGTAGTACGACTAGCGGGAGTATCGAGACCCAGTACTTC. V usage is TRBV19 and J usage is TRBJ2-5; 12 bases agree with TRBD2. Germline V gene lookup returns CDR1 LNHDA and CDR2 SQIVND (reference sequence). The CDR3 length is 15 residues. With V trimmed by 4 bases and J by 5 bases, 5 bases remained unmatched.

This clone came up once. This chain uses TRBV14 with TRBJ2-1; weak D call: TRBD2 (5 bases). V lost 1 base and J 8 bases, leaving 18 bases between the germline ends. Germline CDR1 and CDR2: SGHDN and FVKESK. The CDR3 runs 16 residues. CDR3 DNA: TGTGCCAGCAGCCAAGTTGGAGGCCTCCTTATCGATGAGCAGTTCTTC. Residues: CASSQVGGLLIDEQFF.

A few counts support this clone. This chain uses TRBV6-2 or TRBV6-3 with TRBJ2-3, with D tentatively TRBD2 (5 bases). This CDR3 contains 14 residues. Trimming removed 5 bases from V and 1 base from J, with 10 bases in between. In germline, CDR1 is MNHEY, CDR2 SVGEGT. Written as DNA, the CDR3 is TGTGCCAGCAGTCTGTTCGGGGGCACAGATACGCAGTATTTT. Translation gives CASSLFGGTDTQYF.

The rearrangement uses TRBV7-9 and TRBJ2-3, with unresolved D. The CDR3 extends over 12 amino acids. The germline V gene has CDR1 SEHNR and CDR2 FQNEAQ (reference sequence). V lost 5 bases to trimming and J lost 6 bases, with 9 bases between them. The CDR3 DNA follows: TGTGCCAGCAGCCGTACACTTGATACGCAGTATTTT. Protein product: CASSRTLDTQYF.

The CDR3 here is CASSVEDATYEQYF. The CDR3 nucleotides read TGTGCCAGCAGCGTGGAAGACGCGACCTACGAGCAGTACTTC. V is TRBV9 and J is TRBJ2-7; D is unresolved. The germline V gene has CDR1 SGDLS and CDR2 YYNGEE. The CDR3 covers 14 residues. V lost 2 bases, J lost 2 bases, and 11 bases lay in between.

The chain carries TRBV5-6 and TRBJ2-7; 9 nucleotides agree with TRBD2. Germline-derived CDR1 and CDR2 are SGHDT and YYEEEE. This CDR3 is 14 amino acids long. V lost 1 base and J lost 2; bases outside the gene matches: 1. This CDR3 is CASSLIAGAYEQYF. CDR3 DNA: TGTGCCAGCAGCTTGATAGCGGGGGCCTACGAGCAGTACTTC.

This chain joins TRBV4-3 and TRBJ1-4, with D tentatively TRBD1 (5 bases). Trimming removed 3 bases from V and 2 bases from J, with 16 bases in between. The germline gives CDR1 LGHNA, CDR2 YSLEER. The CDR3 contains 17 residues. CDR3 sequence reads: CASSHWGNGFTNEKLFF. DNA of the CDR3: TGCGCCAGCAGCCATTGGGGGAATGGGTTTACTAATGAAAAACTGTTTTTT.

A remark on this clone: The junction and the germline gene differ at one end; a read error may be behind it. The chain uses TRBV7-7 and TRBJ2-3; the match to TRBD1 covers 9 bases. The CDR3 is 15 amino acids. Germline V lookup: CDR1 SSHAT, CDR2 FNYEAQ (reference sequence). The DNA for the CDR3 is TGTGCTAGCAGCCCGACAGGGGGAAGCACAGATACGCAGTATTTT. Amino acids: CASSPTGGSTDTQYF.

This sequence joins TRBV30 and TRBJ2-7; TRBD1 is a possible D gene (6 bases). Germline V gives CDR1 GTSNPN, CDR2 SVGIG (reference sequence). The CDR3 totals 12 residues. Trimming took 3 bases from V and 2 from J, leaving 8 bases between them. CDR3: CAWRDSPYEQYF. For the CDR3, the DNA is TGTGCCTGGAGGGACAGCCCCTACGAGCAGTACTTC.

The chain is built from TRBV6-5 and TRBJ1-1, with D uncertain. The length of the CDR3 is 13 residues. Per the germline V gene, CDR1 is MNHEY and CDR2 is SVGAGI. V lost 6 bases, J lost 1 base, and 9 bases lay in between. The CDR3 sequence is CASRSERNTEAFF. The CDR3 nucleotides read TGTGCCAGCAGGTCCGAGAGGAACACTGAAGCTTTCTTT.

This chain connects TRBV7-2 to TRBJ2-3, with 7 bases lining up with TRBD2. The germline CDR1 and CDR2 sequences are SGHTA and FQGNSA. The CDR3 loop spans 16 amino acids. With 1 base clipped from V and 2 bases from J, the junction kept 6 bases outside the gene matches. The CDR3 reads CASSLDPGLVTDTQYF. DNA for the CDR3: TGTGCCAGCAGCTTAGACCCCGGACTAGTCACAGATACGCAGTATTTT.

This clone was seen just once. The J gene is TRBJ2-7, the V gene TRBV5-1; no clear D gene. Germline assignment: CDR1 SGHRS and CDR2 YFSETQ. There are 15 residues in the CDR3. Trimming removed 4 bases from V and 0 bases from J, with 14 bases in between. The CDR3: CASSPTWGSSYEQYF. The CDR3 DNA sequence: TGCGCCAGCAGCCCGACGTGGGGTAGCTCCTACGAGCAGTACTTC.

This clone was seen only a few times. This chain links TRBV10-3 with TRBJ1-2; no firm D call. Germline values: CDR1 ENHRY, CDR2 SYGVKD. CDR3 length equals 15 residues. V was pared by 2 bases and J by 6 bases, with 16 bases between. The CDR3 nucleotides are TGTGCCATCAGTGAGCTGGGGAGAGTAGTAGATGGCTACACCTTC. It encodes CAISELGRVVDGYTF.

Of note for this clone: Additional DNA sequences in this sample encode the identical CDR3. This sequence joins TRBV7-3 and TRBJ2-1; D unclear. Germline lookup yields CDR1 SGHTA and CDR2 FQGTGA. Trimming left V 5 bases short and J 6 bases short, with 8 bases between. The CDR3 consists of 12 residues. Here the CDR3 DNA reads TGTGCCAGCAGCCCTCTGGGCAATGAGCAGTTCTTC. Its translation is CASSPLGNEQFF.

This clone occurred a few times. V and J are TRBV4-3 and TRBJ2-7; D could derive from TRBD1 or TRBD2 (5 bases each). The germline V and J ends were trimmed by 0 bases and 7 bases, with 16 bases remaining between them. The CDR3 length is 15 residues. Germline V gene data show CDR1 as LGHNA and CDR2 as YSLEER. CDR3 sequence (DNA): TGCGCCAGCAGCCAAGAGCCAGGTCAGGGACGGGAGCAGTACTTC. It encodes CASSQEPGQGREQYF.